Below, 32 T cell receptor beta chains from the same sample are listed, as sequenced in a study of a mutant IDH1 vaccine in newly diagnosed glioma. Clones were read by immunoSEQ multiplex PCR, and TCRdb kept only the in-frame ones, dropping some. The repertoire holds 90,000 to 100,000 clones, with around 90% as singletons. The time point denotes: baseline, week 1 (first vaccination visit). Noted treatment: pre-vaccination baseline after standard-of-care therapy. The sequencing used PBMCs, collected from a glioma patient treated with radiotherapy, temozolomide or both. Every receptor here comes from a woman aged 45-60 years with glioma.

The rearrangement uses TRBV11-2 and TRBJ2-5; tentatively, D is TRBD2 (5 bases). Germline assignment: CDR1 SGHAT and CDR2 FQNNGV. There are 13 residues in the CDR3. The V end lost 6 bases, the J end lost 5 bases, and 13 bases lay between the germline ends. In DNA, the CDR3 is TGTGCCAGCAGTCGGGGTCCAGGTGAGACCCAGTACTTC. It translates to CASSRGPGETQYF.

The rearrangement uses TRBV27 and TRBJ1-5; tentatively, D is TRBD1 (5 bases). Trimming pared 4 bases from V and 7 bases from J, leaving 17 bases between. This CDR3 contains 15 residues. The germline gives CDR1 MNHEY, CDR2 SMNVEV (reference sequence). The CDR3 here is CASSWNSQGGQPQHF. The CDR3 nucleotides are TGTGCCAGCAGTTGGAATTCCCAGGGCGGGCAGCCCCAGCATTTT.

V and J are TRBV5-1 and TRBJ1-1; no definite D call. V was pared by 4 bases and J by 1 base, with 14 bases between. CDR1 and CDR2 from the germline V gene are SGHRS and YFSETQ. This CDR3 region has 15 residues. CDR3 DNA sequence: TGCGCCAGCAGCGAGTCAGGTCCACCGAACACTGAAGCTTTCTTT. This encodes CASSESGPPNTEAFF.

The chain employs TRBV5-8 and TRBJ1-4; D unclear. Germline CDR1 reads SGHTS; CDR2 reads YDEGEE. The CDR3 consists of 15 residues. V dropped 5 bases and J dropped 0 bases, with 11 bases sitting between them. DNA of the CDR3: TGTGCCAGCAGACCCAACTTTGCAACTAATGAAAAACTGTTTTTT. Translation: CASRPNFATNEKLFF.

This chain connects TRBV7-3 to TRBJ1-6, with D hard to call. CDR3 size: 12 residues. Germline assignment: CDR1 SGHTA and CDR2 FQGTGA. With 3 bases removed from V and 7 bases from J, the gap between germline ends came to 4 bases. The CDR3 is CASSFGNSPLHF. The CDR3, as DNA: TGTGCCAGCAGCTTCGGGAATTCACCCCTCCACTTT.

In DNA, the CDR3 is TGTGCCAGCAGTTCCCCCGCCCGGGACAGGGTTTCACCCCTCCACTTT. Its translation is CASSSPARDRVSPLHF. The chain joins TRBV27 to TRBJ1-6; 9 nucleotides agree with TRBD1. V gave up 4 bases and J gave up 9 bases; unmatched junction bases: 10. CDR3 length: 16 residues. CDR1 MNHEY and CDR2 SMNVEV come from the germline V gene (reference sequence).

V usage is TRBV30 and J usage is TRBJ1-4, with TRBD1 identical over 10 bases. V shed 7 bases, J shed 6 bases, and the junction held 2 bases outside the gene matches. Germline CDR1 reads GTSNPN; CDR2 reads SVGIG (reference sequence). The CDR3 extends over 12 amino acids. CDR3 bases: TGTGCCTCGGACAGGGGGGATGAAAAACTGTTTTTT. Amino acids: CASDRGDEKLFF. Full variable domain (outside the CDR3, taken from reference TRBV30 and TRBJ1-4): SQTIHQWPATLVQPVGSPLSLECTVEGTSNPNLYWYRQAAGRGLQLLFYSVGIGQISSEVPQNLSASRPQDRQFILSSKKLLLSDSGFYLCASDRGDEKLFFGSGTQLSVL.

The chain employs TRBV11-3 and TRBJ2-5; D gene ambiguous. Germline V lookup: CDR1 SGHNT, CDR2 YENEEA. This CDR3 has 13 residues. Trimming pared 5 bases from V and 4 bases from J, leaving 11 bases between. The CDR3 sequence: CASSPRMSETQYF. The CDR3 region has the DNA TGTGCCAGCAGCCCACGTATGTCAGAGACCCAGTACTTC.

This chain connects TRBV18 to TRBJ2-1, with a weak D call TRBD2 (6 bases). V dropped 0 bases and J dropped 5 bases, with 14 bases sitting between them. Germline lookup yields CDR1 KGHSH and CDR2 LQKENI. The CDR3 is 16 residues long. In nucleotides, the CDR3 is TGTGCCAGCTCACCACCGCCTAGCGCGGGGAACAATGAGCAGTTCTTC. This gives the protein CASSPPPSAGNNEQFF.

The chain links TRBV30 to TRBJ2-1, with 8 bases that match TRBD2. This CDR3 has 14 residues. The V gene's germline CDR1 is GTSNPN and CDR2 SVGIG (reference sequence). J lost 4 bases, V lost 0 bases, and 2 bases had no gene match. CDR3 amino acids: CAWSVLAEYNEQFF. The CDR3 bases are TGTGCCTGGAGTGTACTAGCGGAGTACAATGAGCAGTTCTTC.

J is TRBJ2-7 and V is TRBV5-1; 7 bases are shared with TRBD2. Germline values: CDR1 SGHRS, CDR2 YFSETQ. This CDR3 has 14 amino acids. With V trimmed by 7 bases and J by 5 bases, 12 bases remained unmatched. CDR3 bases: TGCGCCAGCGGGGAGGGCCCACATGTGGACGAGCAGTACTTC. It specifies CASGEGPHVDEQYF.

CDR3 region: CASSVEFSDTQYF. CDR3 in DNA: TGTGCCAGCAGCGTAGAGTTCTCAGATACGCAGTATTTT. The V and J genes are TRBV6-4 and TRBJ2-3; no clear D gene. V gave up 6 bases and J gave up 4 bases, with 11 bases separating them. The CDR3 loop spans 13 amino acids. CDR1 and CDR2 from the germline V gene are MRHNA and SNTAGT.

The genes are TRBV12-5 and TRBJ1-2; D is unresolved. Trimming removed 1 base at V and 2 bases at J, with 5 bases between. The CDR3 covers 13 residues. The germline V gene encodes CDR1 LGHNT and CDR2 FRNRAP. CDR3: CASGLGRNYGYTF. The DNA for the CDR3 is TGTGCTAGTGGTTTGGGACGGAACTATGGCTACACCTTC.

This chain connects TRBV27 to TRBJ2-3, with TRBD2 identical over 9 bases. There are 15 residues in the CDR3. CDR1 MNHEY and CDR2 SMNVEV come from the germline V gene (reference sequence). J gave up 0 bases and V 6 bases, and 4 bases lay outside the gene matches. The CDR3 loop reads CASSLTSGSTDTQYF. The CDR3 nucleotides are TGTGCCAGCAGCCTAACTAGCGGGAGCACAGATACGCAGTATTTT.

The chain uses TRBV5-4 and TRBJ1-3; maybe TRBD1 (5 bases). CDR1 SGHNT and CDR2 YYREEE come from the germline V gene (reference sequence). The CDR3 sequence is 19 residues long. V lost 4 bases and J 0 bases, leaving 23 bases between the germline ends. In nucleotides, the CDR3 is TGTGCCAGCAGCCTTAACCTAGGGACGGGAACGATCTCTGGAAACACCATATATTTT. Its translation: CASSLNLGTGTISGNTIYF.

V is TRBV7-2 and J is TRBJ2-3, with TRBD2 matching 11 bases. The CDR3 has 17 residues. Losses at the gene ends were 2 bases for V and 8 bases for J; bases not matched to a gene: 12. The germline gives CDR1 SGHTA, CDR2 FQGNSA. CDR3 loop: CASSLIAPGLAAGTQYF. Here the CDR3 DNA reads TGTGCCAGCAGCTTAATCGCCCCGGGACTAGCGGCGGGTACGCAGTATTTT.

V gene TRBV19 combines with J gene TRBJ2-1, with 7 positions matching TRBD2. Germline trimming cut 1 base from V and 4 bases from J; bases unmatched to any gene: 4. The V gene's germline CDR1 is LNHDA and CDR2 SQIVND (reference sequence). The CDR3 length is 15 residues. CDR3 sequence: CASSIGLAVYNEQFF. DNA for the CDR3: TGTGCCAGTAGTATAGGCCTAGCGGTTTACAATGAGCAGTTCTTC.

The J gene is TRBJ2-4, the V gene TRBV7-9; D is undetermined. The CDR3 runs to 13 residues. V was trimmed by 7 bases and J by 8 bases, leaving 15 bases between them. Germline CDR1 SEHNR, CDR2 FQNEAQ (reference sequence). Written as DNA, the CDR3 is TGTGCCAGCACCCCCGGTGGGAATGACATTCAGTACTTC. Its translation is CASTPGGNDIQYF.

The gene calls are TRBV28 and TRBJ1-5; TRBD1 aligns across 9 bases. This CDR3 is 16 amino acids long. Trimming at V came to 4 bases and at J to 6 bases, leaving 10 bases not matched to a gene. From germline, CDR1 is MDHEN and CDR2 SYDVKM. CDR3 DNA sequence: TGTGCCAGCAGTTCCGCGACAGGGGGATCTGCTCAGCCCCAGCATTTT. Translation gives CASSSATGGSAQPQHF. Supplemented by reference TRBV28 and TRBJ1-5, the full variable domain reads DVKVTQSSRYLVKRTGEKVFLECVQDMDHENMFWYRQDPGLGLRLIYFSYDVKMKEKGDIPEGYSVSREKKERFSLILESASTNQTSMYLCASSSATGGSAQPQHFGDGTRLSIL.

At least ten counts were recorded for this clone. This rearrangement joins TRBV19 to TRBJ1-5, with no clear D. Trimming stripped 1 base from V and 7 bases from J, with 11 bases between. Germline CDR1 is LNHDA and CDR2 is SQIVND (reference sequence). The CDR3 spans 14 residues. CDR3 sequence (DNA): TGTGCCAGTAGTATAGGTTATCGGAGGCAGCCCCAGCATTTT. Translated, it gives CASSIGYRRQPQHF.

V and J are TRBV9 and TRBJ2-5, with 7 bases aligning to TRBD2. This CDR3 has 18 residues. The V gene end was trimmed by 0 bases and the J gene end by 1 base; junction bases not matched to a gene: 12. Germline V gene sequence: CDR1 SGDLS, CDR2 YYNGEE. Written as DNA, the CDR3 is TGTGCCAGCAGCGTAGGGGCTAGCGGAGGGGCCACCCAAGAGACCCAGTACTTC. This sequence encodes CASSVGASGGATQETQYF.

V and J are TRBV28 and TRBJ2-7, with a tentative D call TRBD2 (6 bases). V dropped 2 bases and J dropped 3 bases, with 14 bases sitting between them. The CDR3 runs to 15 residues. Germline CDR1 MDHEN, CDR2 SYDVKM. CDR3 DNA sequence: TGTGCCAGCAGTTTACGTGGGACGGGAGACTACGAGCAGTACTTC. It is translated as CASSLRGTGDYEQYF.

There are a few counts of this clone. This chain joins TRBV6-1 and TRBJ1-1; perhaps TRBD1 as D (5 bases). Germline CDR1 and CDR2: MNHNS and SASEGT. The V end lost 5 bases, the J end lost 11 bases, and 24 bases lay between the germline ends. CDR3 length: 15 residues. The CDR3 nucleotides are TGTGCCAGCAGTTTTGCAGGGTTTTTGGGTTTAAATGCTTTCTTT. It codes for CASSFAGFLGLNAFF.

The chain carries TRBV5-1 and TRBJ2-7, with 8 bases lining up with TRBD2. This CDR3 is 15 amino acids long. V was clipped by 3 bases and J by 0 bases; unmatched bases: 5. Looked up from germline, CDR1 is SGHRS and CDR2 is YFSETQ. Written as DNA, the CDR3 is TGCGCCAGCAGCTCTGTAGCGGGACTCTCCTACGAGCAGTACTTC. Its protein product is CASSSVAGLSYEQYF.

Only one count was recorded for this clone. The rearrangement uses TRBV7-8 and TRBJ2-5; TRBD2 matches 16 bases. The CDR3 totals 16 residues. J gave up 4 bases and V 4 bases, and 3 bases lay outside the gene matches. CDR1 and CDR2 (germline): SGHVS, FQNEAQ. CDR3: CASSSGLAGGPETQYF. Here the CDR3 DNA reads TGTGCCAGCAGCTCGGGACTAGCGGGAGGGCCAGAGACCCAGTACTTC.

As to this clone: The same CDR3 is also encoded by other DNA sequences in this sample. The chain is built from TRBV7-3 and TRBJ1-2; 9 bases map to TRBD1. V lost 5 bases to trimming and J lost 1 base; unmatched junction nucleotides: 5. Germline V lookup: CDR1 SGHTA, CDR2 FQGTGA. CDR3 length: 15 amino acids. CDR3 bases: TGTGCCAGCAGCCCGACAGGGGGAATTAACTATGGCTACACCTTC. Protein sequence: CASSPTGGINYGYTF.

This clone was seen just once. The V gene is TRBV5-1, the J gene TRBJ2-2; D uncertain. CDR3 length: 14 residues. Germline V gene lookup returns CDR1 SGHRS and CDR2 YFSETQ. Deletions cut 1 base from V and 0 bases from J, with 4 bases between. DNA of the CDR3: TGCGCCAGCAGCTTGTGGGCGAACACCGGGGAGCTGTTTTTT. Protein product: CASSLWANTGELFF.

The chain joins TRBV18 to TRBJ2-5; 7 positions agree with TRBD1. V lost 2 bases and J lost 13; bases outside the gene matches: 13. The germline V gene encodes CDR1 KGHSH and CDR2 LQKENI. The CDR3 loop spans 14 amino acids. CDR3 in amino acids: CASSPARDSPMWYF. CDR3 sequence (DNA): TGTGCCAGCTCACCAGCTAGGGACAGCCCCATGTGGTACTTC.

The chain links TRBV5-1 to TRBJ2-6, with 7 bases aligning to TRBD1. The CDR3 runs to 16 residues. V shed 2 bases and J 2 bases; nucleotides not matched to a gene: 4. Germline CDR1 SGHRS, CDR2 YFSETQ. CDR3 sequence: CASSFNRGAGANVLTF. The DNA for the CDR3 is TGCGCCAGCAGCTTTAACAGGGGAGCTGGGGCCAACGTCCTGACTTTC.

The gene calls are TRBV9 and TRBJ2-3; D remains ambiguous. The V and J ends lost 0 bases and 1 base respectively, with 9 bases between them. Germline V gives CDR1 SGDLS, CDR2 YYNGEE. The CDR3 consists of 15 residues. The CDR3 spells CASSVGASGTDTQYF. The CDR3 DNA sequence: TGTGCCAGCAGCGTAGGGGCAAGCGGCACAGATACGCAGTATTTT.

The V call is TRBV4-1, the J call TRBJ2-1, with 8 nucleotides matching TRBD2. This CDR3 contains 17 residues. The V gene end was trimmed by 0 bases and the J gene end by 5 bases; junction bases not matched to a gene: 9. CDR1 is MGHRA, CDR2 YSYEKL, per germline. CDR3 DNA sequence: TGCGCCAGCAGCCAAGATACCGGACTAGCTCGGGACAATGAGCAGTTCTTC. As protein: CASSQDTGLARDNEQFF.

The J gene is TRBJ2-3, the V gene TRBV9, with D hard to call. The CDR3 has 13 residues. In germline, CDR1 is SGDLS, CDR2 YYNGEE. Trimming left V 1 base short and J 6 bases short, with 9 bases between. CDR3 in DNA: TGTGCCAGCAGCGTAACGCGAGTGGATACGCAGTATTTT. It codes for CASSVTRVDTQYF.